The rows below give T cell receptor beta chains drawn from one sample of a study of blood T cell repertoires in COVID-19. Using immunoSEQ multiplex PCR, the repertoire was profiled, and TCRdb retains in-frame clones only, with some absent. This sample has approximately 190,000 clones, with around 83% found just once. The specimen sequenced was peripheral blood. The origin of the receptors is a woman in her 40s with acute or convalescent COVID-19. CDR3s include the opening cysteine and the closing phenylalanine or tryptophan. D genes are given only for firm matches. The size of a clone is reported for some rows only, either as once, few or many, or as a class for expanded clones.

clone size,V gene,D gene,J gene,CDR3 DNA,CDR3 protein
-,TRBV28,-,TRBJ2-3,TGTGCCAGCAGTTTACAGGGCACAGATACGCAGTATTTT,CASSLQGTDTQYF
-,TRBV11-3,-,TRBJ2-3,TGTGCCAGCAGTGGGCAGGGTACGCAGTATTTT,CASSGQGTQYF
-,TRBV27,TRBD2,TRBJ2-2,TGTGCCAGCAGAAGAGCCGGGACTAGGGGGGACACCGGGGAGCTGTTTTTT,CASRRAGTRGDTGELFF
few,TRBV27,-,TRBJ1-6,TGTGCCAGCAGTTCGGGGTGGGGTTCACCCCTCCACTTT,CASSSGWGSPLHF
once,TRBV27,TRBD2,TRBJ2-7,TGTGCCAGCAGCCCCTTTGGGGGGGATACATCCTACGAGCAGTACTTC,CASSPFGGDTSYEQYF
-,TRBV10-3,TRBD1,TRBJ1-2,TGTGCCATCACCGGGACAGGGAACTATGGCTACACCTTC,CAITGTGNYGYTF
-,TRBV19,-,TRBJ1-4,TGTGCCAGTACCGGGAGCGGACGTGAGGATACAACTAATGAAAAACTGTTTTTT,CASTGSGREDTTNEKLFF
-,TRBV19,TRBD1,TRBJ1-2,TGTGCCAGTAGTATGGTGGGACAGGGTATTCTCGGGTATGGCTACACCTTC,CASSMVGQGILGYGYTF
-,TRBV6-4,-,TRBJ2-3,TGTGCCAGCAGTGACGGGGGGGCCTCAGATACGCAGTATTTT,CASSDGGASDTQYF
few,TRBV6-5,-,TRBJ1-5,TGTGCCAGCAGAGACCGGGTCAATCAGCCCCAGCATTTT,CASRDRVNQPQHF
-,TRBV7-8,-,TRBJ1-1,TGTGCCAGCAGTTCGACAGGGAACACTGAAGCTTTCTTT,CASSSTGNTEAFF
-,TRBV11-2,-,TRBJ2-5,TGTGCCAGCAAGTTGGCTGGGGGGGCCTTCCAAGAGACCCAGTACTTC,CASKLAGGAFQETQYF
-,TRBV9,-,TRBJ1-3,TGTGCCAGCAGCGCCCAGGGTTCCTCTGGAAACACCATATATTTT,CASSAQGSSGNTIYF
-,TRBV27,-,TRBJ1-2,TGTGCCAGCACCCGAAGGGGCTGGGGCGCAAACTATGGCTACACCTTC,CASTRRGWGANYGYTF
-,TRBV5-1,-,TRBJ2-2,TGCGCCAGCACGGGCCGGTGGGGCGAGGACACCGGGGAGCTGTTTTTT,CASTGRWGEDTGELFF
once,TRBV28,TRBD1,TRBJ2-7,TGTGCCAGCAGGGGAATCCCCAAACAGGGGCGTCGCTACGAGCAGTACTTC,CASRGIPKQGRRYEQYF
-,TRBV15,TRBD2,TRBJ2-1,TGTGCCACCAGCAGAGGTAATAGCGGGAGGTTCAATGAGCAGTTCTTC,CATSRGNSGRFNEQFF
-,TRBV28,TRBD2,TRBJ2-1,TGTGCCAGCAGTGGTCGGACTAGCGGGAGGACCTCCTACAATGAGCAGTTCTTC,CASSGRTSGRTSYNEQFF
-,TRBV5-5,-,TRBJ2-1,TGTGCCAGCAGCTTGGAAACTAGCCCCTTGGCTGAGCAGTTCTTC,CASSLETSPLAEQFF
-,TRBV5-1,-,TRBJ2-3,TGCGCCAGCAGCTCCAGGGAGGCAGATACGCAGTATTTT,CASSSREADTQYF
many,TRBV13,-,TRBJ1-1,TGTGCCAGCAGACTTCAGGGAAACACTGAAGCTTTCTTT,CASRLQGNTEAFF
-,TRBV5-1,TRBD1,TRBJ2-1,TGCGCCAGCAGCTCCGGGACAGGGGGGAATGAGCAGTTCTTC,CASSSGTGGNEQFF
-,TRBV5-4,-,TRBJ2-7,TGTGCCAGCAGCTTTCAGGGATACGAGCAGTACTTC,CASSFQGYEQYF
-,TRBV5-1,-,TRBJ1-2,TGCGCCAGCAGCAATATCGGGGATGGCTACACCTTC,CASSNIGDGYTF
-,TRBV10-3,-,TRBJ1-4,TGTGCCATCAGTGAGGGACAGCAGGGGGAAAAACTGTTTTTT,CAISEGQQGEKLFF
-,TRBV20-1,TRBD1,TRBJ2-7,TGCAGTGCAAGACAGGGGTACGAGCAGTACTTC,CSARQGYEQYF
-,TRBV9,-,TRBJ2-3,TGTGCCAGCAGCGTAGTTGGCTTCGGGACAGATACGCAGTATTTT,CASSVVGFGTDTQYF
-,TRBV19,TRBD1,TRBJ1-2,TGTGCCAGTAGACTCAACGGGGACAGTAGATATGGCTACACCTTC,CASRLNGDSRYGYTF
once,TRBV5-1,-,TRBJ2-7,TGCGCCAGCAGCTTGGTGCCGAGACAGACGTCCTACGAGCAGTACTTC,CASSLVPRQTSYEQYF
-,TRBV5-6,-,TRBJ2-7,TGTGCCAGCAGCCCACCGGACAGCTACGAGCAGTACTTC,CASSPPDSYEQYF
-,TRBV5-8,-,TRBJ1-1,TGTGCCAGCAGCTTGCGTGCAGTTCCTGAAGCTTTCTTT,CASSLRAVPEAFF
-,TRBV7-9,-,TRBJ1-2,TGTGCCAGCAGCTTCGGGGGGGCAGAGGGCTACACCTTC,CASSFGGAEGYTF
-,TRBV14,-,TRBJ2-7,TGTGCCAGCAGCCGAGGAGCCGGGGGCTCCTACGAGCAGTACTTC,CASSRGAGGSYEQYF
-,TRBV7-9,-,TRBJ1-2,TGTGCCAGCAGAGCCAGTCGGGGGGATCCCCGTAACTATGGCTACACCTTC,CASRASRGDPRNYGYTF